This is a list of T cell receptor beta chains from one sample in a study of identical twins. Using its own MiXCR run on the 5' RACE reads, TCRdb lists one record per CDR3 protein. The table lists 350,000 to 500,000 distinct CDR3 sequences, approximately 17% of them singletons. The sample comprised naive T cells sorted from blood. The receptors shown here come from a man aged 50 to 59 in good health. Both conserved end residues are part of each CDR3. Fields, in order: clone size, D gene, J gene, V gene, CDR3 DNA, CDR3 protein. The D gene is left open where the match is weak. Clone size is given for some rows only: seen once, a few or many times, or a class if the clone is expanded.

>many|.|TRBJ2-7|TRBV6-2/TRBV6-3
TGTGCCAGCAGTTACGACAGTCCCTACGAGCAGTACTTC
CASSYDSPYEQYF
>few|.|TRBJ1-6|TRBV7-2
TGTGCCAGCAGCTTAAATCAGGGTTACAATTCACCCCTCCACTTT
CASSLNQGYNSPLHF
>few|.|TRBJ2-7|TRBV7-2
TGTGCCAGCAGCCACCCCGGGGGATACGAGCAGTACTTC
CASSHPGGYEQYF
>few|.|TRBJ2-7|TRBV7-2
TGTGCCAGCAGCTTAGCGGGACTTCCCTACGAGCAGTACTTC
CASSLAGLPYEQYF
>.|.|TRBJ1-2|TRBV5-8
TGTGCCAGCAGCTCGGACCGTTTTAACTATGGCTACACCTTC
CASSSDRFNYGYTF
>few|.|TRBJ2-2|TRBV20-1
TGCAGTGCTAGACAGGGACATCTAGACACCGGGGAGCTGTTTTTT
CSARQGHLDTGELFF
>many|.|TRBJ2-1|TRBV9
TGTGCCAGCAGCGTAGAGATGGGCCCCCCGTTCTTC
CASSVEMGPPFF
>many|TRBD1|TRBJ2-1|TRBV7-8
TGTGCCAGCAGCCCCCGCCCGGGACAGCGCAACAATGAGCAGTTCTTC
CASSPRPGQRNNEQFF
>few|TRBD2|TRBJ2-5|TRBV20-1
TGCAGTGCTCGACTAGCGGGAGTGGGAGAGACCCAGTACTTC
CSARLAGVGETQYF
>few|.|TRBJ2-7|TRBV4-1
TGCGCCAGCAGCCCAAACGTCGCCTACGAGCAGTACTTC
CASSPNVAYEQYF
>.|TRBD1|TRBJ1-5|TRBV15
TGTGCCACCAAGGAGGGACAGGGGAACAATCAGCCCCAGCATTTT
CATKEGQGNNQPQHF
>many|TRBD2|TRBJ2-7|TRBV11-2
TGTGCCAGCAGCTTAGATACAGCGGGGGGGCCCGAGCAGTACTTC
CASSLDTAGGPEQYF
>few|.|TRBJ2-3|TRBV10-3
TGTGCCATCACCCCGGGCCTAAGTCAAGATACGCAGTATTTT
CAITPGLSQDTQYF
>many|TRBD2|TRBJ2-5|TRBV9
TGTGCCAGCAGCTCGGGACTTAGCGGGAGGGAGACCCAGTACTTC
CASSSGLSGRETQYF
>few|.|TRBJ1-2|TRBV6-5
TGTGCCAGCAGTTATGAGGGGTTAGGCTATGGCTACACCTTC
CASSYEGLGYGYTF
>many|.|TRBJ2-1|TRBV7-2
TGTGCCAGCAGCTTCGCTAGGGGTTACAATGAGCAGTTCTTC
CASSFARGYNEQFF
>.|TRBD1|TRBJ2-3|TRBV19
TGTGCCAGTAGCCATCGGGACAGACCCACAGATACGCAGTATTTT
CASSHRDRPTDTQYF
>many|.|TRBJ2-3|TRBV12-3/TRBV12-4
TGTGCCAGCAGTTCTCGATCAGATACGCAGTATTTT
CASSSRSDTQYF
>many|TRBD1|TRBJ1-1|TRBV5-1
TGCGCCAGCAGCAACGACAGGGGGCAGTTAATACGAAGCACTGAAGTTTTCTTT
CASSNDRGQLIRSTEVFF
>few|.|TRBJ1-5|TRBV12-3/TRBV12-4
TGTGCCAGCAGTTTAGGGGGGAGAAATACCCAGCCCCAGCATTTT
CASSLGGRNTQPQHF
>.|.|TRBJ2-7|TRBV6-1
TGTGCCAGCAGTCCTCCGGACAGACCCTACGAGCAGTACTTC
CASSPPDRPYEQYF
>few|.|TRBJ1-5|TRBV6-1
TGTGCCAGCAGTGGCGGGTTATATAGCAATCAGCCCCAGCATTTT
CASSGGLYSNQPQHF
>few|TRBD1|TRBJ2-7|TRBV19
TGTGCCAGTAGTAAACGGGACAGTACCTACGAGCAGTACTTC
CASSKRDSTYEQYF
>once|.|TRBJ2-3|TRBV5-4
TGTGCCAGCAGCTCGGACACAAGCACAGATACGCAGTATTTT
CASSSDTSTDTQYF
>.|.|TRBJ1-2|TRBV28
TGTGCCAGCAGTACGCGATCAGGGGGCTACACCTTC
CASSTRSGGYTF
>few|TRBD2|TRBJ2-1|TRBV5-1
TGCGCCAGCAGCTTCGCTAGCGGCTCCTACAATGAGCAGTTCTTC
CASSFASGSYNEQFF